These T cell receptor beta chains were read from a single sample in a study of cytomegalovirus exposure and HLA in healthy donors. Produced via immunoSEQ multiplex PCR; TCRdb's table is partial and in-frame only. This table holds approximately 140,000 clones. The source material was PBMCs. These receptors all stem from a man between 35 and 55 years old in good health and CMV-seronegative. Each CDR3 is given with its conserved first and last residue. A D gene is named only where the DNA matches it firmly.

d_call | j_call | v_call | cdr3_nt | cdr3_aa
TRBD1 | TRBJ1-2 | TRBV2 | TGTGCCAGCAGTGAGCAGGGGGCCTATGGCTACACCTTC | CASSEQGAYGYTF
TRBD2 | TRBJ2-3 | TRBV5-1 | TGCGCCAGCAGCTCCTTAGCGGGGAGCACAGATACGCAGTATTTT | CASSSLAGSTDTQYF
. | TRBJ1-1 | TRBV7-3 | TGTGCCAGCAACCTCGGGGAGGTGGACCGAACTGAAGCTTTCTTT | CASNLGEVDRTEAFF
TRBD1 | TRBJ2-2 | TRBV15 | TGTGCCACCAGCGCCCGGGACAGGGGCACCGGGGAGCTGTTTTTT | CATSARDRGTGELFF
. | TRBJ1-4 | TRBV7-9 | TGTGCCAGCAGCTTAGAAGGAGGGAGTCCAATGTTTTTT | CASSLEGGSPMFF
TRBD1 | TRBJ2-6 | TRBV19 | TGTGCCAGTACTGAGACAGGGACTGGGGCCAACGTCCTGACTTTC | CASTETGTGANVLTF
. | TRBJ2-7 | TRBV9 | TGTGCCAGCAGCGCGAGAGACTACCAACTCTACGAGCAGTACTTC | CASSARDYQLYEQYF
. | TRBJ2-3 | TRBV25-1 | TGTGCCAGCAGTGCTAGCGTTACCTACACAGATACGCAGTATTTT | CASSASVTYTDTQYF
. | TRBJ2-3 | TRBV9 | TGTGCCAGCAGCGTAACACCCCGATCCACAGATACGCAGTATTTT | CASSVTPRSTDTQYF
TRBD2 | TRBJ2-7 | TRBV4-1 | TGCGCCAGCAGCCAAGGCACAGCGGGGGTCTACGAGCAGTACTTC | CASSQGTAGVYEQYF
TRBD2 | TRBJ2-3 | TRBV4-3 | TGCGCCAGCAGCCAAGATGGGACTAGCGGCACAGATACGCAGTATTTT | CASSQDGTSGTDTQYF
. | TRBJ2-1 | TRBV9 | TGTGCCAGCAGCGTCACAGGGACCCCCTACAATGAGCAGTTCTTC | CASSVTGTPYNEQFF
TRBD1 | TRBJ2-1 | TRBV27 | TGTGCCAGCAGTTTAATAGGGACAGGGCTATACAATGAGCAGTTCTTC | CASSLIGTGLYNEQFF
. | TRBJ1-1 | TRBV4-2 | TGTGCCAGCAGCTCCGATGGCAACACTGAAGCTTTCTTT | CASSSDGNTEAFF
. | TRBJ1-1 | TRBV11-3 | TGTGCCAGCAGCTTAAACAGGGTGAACACTGAAGCTTTCTTT | CASSLNRVNTEAFF
. | TRBJ1-2 | TRBV25-1 | TGTGCCAGCAGACAGGACAGTGGCTACACCTTC | CASRQDSGYTF